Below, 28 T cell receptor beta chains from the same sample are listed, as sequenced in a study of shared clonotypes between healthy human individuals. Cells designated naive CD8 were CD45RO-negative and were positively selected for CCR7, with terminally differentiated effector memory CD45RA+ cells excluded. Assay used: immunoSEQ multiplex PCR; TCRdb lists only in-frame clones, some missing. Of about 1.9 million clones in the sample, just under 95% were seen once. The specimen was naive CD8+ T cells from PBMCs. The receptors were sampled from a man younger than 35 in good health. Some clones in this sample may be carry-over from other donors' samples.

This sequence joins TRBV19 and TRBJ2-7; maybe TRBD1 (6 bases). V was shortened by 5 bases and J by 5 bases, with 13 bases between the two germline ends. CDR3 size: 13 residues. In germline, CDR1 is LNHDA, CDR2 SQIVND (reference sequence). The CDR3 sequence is CASSERTADEQYF. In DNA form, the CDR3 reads TGTGCCAGTAGTGAACGGACAGCTGACGAGCAGTACTTC. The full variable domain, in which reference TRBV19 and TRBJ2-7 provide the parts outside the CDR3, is DGGITQSPKYLFRKEGQNVTLSCEQNLNHDAMYWYRQDPGQGLRLIYYSQIVNDFQKGDIAEGYSVSREKKESFPLTVTSAQKNPTAFYLCASSERTADEQYFGPGTRLTVT.

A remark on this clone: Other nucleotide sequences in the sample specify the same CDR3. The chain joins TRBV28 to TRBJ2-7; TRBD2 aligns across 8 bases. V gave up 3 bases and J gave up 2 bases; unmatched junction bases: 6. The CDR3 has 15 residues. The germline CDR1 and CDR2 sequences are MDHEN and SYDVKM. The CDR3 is CASSFLAGGTYEQYF. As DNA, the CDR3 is TGTGCCAGCAGTTTTCTGGCGGGAGGAACCTACGAGCAGTACTTC.

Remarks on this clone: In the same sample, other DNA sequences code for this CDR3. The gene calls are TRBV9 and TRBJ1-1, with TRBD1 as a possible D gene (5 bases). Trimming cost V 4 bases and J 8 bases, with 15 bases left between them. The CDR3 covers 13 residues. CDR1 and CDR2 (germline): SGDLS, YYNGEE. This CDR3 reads CASSPGTRTEAFF. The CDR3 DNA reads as TGTGCCAGCAGCCCCGGGACGAGGACCGAAGCTTTCTTT.

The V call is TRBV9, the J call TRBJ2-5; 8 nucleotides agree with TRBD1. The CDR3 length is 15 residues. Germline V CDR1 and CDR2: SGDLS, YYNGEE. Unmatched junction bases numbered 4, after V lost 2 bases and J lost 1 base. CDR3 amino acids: CASSVQGAPQETQYF. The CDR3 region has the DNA TGTGCCAGCAGCGTCCAGGGGGCACCCCAAGAGACCCAGTACTTC. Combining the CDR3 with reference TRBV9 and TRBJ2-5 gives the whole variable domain DSGVTQTPKHLITATGQRVTLRCSPRSGDLSVYWYQQSLDQGLQFLIQYYNGEERAKGNILERFSAQQFPDLHSELNLSSLELGDSALYFCASSVQGAPQETQYFGPGTRLLVL.

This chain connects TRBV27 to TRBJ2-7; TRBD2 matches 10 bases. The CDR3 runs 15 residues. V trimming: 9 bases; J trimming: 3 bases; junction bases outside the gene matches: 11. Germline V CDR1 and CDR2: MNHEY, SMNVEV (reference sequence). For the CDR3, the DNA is TGTGCCAGTAGAGAGCGGGAGGGCGGGCTCTACGAGCAGTACTTC. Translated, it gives CASREREGGLYEQYF.

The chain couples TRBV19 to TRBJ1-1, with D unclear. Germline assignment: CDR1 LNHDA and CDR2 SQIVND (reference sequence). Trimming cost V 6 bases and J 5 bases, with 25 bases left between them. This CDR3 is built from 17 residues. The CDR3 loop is CASSRAPALGRGTEAFF. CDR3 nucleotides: TGTGCCAGTAGCCGCGCGCCGGCCCTCGGAAGAGGAACTGAAGCTTTCTTT.

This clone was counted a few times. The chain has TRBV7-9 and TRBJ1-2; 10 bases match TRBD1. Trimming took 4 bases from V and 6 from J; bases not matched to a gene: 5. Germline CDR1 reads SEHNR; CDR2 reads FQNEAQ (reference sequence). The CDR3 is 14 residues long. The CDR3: CASSSVGQGHGYTF. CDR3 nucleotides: TGTGCCAGCAGCTCCGTGGGACAGGGGCATGGCTACACCTTC.

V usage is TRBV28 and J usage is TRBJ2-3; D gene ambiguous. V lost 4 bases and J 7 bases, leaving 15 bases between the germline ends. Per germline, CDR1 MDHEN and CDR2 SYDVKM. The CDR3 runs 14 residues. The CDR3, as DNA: TGTGCCAGCAGTTCCCCCCGTGGTGGAAATACGCAGTATTTT. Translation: CASSSPRGGNTQYF.

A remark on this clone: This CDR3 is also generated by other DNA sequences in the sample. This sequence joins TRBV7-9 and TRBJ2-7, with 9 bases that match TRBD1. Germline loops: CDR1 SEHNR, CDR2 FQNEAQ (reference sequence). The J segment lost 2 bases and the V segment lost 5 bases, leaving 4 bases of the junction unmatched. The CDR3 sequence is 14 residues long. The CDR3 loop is CASSPTGGTYEQYF. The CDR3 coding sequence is TGTGCCAGCAGCCCGACAGGGGGAACCTACGAGCAGTACTTC.

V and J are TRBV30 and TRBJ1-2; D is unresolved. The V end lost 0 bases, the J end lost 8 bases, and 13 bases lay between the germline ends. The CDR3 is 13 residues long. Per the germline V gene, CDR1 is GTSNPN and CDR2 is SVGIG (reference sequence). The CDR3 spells CAWSVGTGEGYTF. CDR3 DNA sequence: TGTGCCTGGAGTGTTGGAACTGGGGAGGGCTACACCTTC.

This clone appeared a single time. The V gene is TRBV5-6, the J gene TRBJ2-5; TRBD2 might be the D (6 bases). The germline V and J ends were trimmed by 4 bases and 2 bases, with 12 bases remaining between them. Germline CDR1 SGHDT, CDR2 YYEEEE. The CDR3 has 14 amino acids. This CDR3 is CASSRGRPQETQYF. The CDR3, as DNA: TGTGCCAGCAGCCGAGGGAGGCCGCAAGAGACCCAGTACTTC. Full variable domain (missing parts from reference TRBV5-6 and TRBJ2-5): DAGVTQSPTHLIKTRGQQVTLRCSPKSGHDTVSWYQQALGQGPQFIFQYYEEEERQRGNFPDRFSGHQFPNYSSELNVNALLLGDSALYLCASSRGRPQETQYFGPGTRLLVL.

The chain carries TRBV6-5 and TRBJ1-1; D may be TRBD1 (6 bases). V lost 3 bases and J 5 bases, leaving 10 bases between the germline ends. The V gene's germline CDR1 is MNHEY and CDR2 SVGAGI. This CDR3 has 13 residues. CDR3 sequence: CASSYKGGTEAFF. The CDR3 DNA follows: TGTGCCAGCAGTTATAAGGGGGGGACTGAAGCTTTCTTT.

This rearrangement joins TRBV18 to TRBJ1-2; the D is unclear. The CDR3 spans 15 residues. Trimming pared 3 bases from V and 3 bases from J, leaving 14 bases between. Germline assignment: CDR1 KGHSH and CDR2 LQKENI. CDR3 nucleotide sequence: TGTGCCAGCTCACCCCCGCCTCGGTCCCACTATGGCTACACCTTC. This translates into CASSPPPRSHYGYTF. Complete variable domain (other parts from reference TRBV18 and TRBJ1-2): NAGVMQNPRHLVRRRGQEARLRCSPMKGHSHVYWYRQLPEEGLKFMVYLQKENIIDESGMPKERFSAEFPKEGPSILRIQQVVRGDSAAYFCASSPPPRSHYGYTFGSGTRLTVV.

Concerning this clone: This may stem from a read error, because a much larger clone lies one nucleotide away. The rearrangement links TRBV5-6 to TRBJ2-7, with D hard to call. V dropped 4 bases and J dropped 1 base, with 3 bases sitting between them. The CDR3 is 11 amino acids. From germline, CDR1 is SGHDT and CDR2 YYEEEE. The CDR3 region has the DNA TGTGCCAGCAGCGTATCCTACGAGCAGTACTTC. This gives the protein CASSVSYEQYF.

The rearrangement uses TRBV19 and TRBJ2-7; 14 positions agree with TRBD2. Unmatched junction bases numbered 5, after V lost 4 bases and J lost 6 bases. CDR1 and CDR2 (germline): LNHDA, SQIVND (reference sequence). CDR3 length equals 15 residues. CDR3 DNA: TGTGCCAGTAGTACGGGACTAGCGGGAGTAGGCGAGCAGTACTTC. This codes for CASSTGLAGVGEQYF.

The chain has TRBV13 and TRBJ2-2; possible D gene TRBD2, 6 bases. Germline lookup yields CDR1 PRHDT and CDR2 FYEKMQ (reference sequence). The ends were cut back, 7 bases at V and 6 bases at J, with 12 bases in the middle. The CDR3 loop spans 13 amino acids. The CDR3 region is CASTLGGAGELFF. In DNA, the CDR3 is TGTGCCAGCACCCTGGGAGGAGCCGGGGAGCTGTTTTTT. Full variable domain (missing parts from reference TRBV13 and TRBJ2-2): AAGVIQSPRHLIKEKRETATLKCYPIPRHDTVYWYQQGPGQDPQFLISFYEKMQSDKGSIPDRFSAQQFSDYHSELNMSSLELGDSALYFCASTLGGAGELFFGEGSRLTVL.

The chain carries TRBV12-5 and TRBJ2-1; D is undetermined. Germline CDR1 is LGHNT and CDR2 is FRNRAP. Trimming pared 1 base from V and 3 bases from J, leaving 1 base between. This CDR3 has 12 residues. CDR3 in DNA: TGTGCTAGTGGTTTGGACTACAATGAGCAGTTCTTC. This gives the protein CASGLDYNEQFF.

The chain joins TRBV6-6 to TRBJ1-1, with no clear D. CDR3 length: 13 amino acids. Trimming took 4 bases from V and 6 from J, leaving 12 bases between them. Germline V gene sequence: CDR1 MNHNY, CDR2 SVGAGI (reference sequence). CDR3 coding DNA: TGTGCCAGCAGTTCAGGAGGGAAGTCTGAAGCTTTCTTT. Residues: CASSSGGKSEAFF.

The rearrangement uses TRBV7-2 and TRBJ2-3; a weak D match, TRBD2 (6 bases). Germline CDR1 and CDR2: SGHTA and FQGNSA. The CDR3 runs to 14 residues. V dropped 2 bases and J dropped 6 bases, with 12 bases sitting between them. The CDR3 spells CASSLSREWDTQYF. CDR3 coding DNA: TGTGCCAGCAGCTTATCTCGGGAGTGGGATACGCAGTATTTT. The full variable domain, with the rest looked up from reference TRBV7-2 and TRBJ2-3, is GAGVSQSPSNKVTEKGKDVELRCDPISGHTALYWYRQSLGQGLEFLIYFQGNSAPDKSGLPSDRFSAERTGGSVSTLTIQRTQQEDSAVYLCASSLSREWDTQYFGPGTRLTVL.

The CDR3 protein is CASSWGGVNQPQHF. CDR3 nucleotide sequence: TGTGCCAGCAGTTGGGGGGGGGTGAATCAGCCCCAGCATTTT. This rearrangement joins TRBV27 to TRBJ1-5, with D tentatively TRBD1 (5 bases). This CDR3 is built from 14 residues. The V end was cut by 4 bases, the J end by 4 bases, with 11 bases between. Germline CDR1 is MNHEY and CDR2 is SMNVEV (reference sequence).

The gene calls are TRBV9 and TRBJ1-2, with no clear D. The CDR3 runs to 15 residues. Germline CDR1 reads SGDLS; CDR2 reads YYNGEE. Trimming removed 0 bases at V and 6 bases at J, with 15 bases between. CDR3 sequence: CASSVGPLVSHGYTF. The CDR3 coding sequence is TGTGCCAGCAGCGTAGGGCCGTTGGTGAGCCATGGCTACACCTTC.

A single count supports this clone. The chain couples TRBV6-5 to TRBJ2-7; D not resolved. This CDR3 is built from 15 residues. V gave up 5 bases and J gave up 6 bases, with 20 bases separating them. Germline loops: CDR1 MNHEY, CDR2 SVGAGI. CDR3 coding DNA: TGTGCCAGCAGTCCCCAGGTGGGCGACCAGGCCGAGCAGTACTTC. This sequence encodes CASSPQVGDQAEQYF.

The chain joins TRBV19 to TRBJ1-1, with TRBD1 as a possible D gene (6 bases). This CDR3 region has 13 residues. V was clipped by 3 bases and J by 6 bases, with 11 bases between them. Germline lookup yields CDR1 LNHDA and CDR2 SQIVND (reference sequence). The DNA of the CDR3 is TGTGCCAGTAGTATGGAAGGGGGGGCTGAAGCTTTCTTT. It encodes CASSMEGGAEAFF. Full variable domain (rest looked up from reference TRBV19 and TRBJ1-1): DGGITQSPKYLFRKEGQNVTLSCEQNLNHDAMYWYRQDPGQGLRLIYYSQIVNDFQKGDIAEGYSVSREKKESFPLTVTSAQKNPTAFYLCASSMEGGAEAFFGQGTRLTVV.

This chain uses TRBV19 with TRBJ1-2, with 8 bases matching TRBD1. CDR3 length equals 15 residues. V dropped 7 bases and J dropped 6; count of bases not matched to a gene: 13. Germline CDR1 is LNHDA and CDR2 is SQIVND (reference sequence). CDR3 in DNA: TGTGCCAGTAAGACAGGGGACCTACAAAAGGATGGCTACACCTTC. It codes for CASKTGDLQKDGYTF.

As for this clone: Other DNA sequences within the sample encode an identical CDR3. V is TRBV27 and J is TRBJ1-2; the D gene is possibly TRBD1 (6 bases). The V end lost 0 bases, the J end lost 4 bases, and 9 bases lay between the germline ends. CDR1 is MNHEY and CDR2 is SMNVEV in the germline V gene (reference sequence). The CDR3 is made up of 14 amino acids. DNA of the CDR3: TGTGCCAGCAGTTTATCCGGGGGCGGCTATGGCTACACCTTC. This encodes CASSLSGGGYGYTF.

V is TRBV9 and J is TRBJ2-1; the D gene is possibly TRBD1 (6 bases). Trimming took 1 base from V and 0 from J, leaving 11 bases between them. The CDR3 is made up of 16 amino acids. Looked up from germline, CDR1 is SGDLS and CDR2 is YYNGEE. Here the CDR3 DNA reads TGTGCCAGCAGCGTACAGGGGCAACGCTCCTACAATGAGCAGTTCTTC. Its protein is CASSVQGQRSYNEQFF.

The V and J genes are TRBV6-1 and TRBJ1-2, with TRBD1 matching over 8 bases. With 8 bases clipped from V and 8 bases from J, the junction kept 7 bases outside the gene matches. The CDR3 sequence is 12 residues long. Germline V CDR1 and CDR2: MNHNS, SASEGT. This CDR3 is CASSGTGAGYTF. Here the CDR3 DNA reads TGTGCCAGCTCTGGGACAGGCGCCGGCTACACCTTC.

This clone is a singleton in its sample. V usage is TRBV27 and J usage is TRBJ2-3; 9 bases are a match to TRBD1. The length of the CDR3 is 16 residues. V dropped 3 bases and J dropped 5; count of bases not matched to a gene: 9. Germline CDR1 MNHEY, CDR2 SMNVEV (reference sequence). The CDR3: CASSLGPGQGIDTQYF. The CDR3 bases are TGTGCCAGCAGTTTGGGACCGGGACAGGGAATAGATACGCAGTATTTT.